The clone carrying this TCR beta chain was observed a single time. These data originate in a study of blood T cell repertoires in COVID-19. With V trimmed by 5 bases and J by 1 base, 21 bases remained unmatched. The germline CDR1 and CDR2 sequences are LNHDA and SQIVND (reference sequence). This CDR3 has 20 residues. Measured with immunoSEQ multiplex PCR; TCRdb has only the in-frame clones, and not every one. Of almost 250,000 clones in the sample, about nine tenths were seen once. V is TRBV19 and J is TRBJ1-2; the match to TRBD1 covers 8 bases. This receptor was identified in a woman in her fifties or sixties who had recovered from COVID-19. Source material: peripheral blood. The CDR3 sequence is CASSLRARDRTIIINYGYTF. CDR3 DNA: TGTGCCAGTAGTTTACGTGCCCGGGACAGGACGATAATTATTAACTATGGCTACACCTTC. The full variable domain, with the rest looked up from reference TRBV19 and TRBJ1-2, is DGGITQSPKYLFRKEGQNVTLSCEQNLNHDAMYWYRQDPGQGLRLIYYSQIVNDFQKGDIAEGYSVSREKKESFPLTVTSAQKNPTAFYLCASSLRARDRTIIINYGYTFGSGTRLTVV.